A selection of T cell receptor beta chains follows, all from one sample in a study of T cell responses to AZD1222 COVID-19 vaccine. TCRdb keeps only in-frame clones here, not all; method: immunoSEQ multiplex PCR. The repertoire has some 150,000 clones, roughly 92% of them found once; the top ten carry about 3.7%. The source material was peripheral blood, sampled on day 0 of AZD1222 vaccination. The receptors stem from an adult in good health. Each CDR3 is given with its conserved first and last residue. D genes are given only for firm matches. A row's size may be missing; if present it is once, few, many or a size class.

v_gene: TRBV11-2
j_gene: TRBJ1-2
abundance: once
d_gene: .
CDR3nt: TGTGCCAGCAGCTTCCGGGACGGAGGGAATGGCTACACCTTC
CDR3aa: CASSFRDGGNGYTF

v_gene: TRBV7-2
j_gene: TRBJ2-1
abundance: .
d_gene: .
CDR3nt: TGTGCCAGCAGCTTAGCCGGCTCGGGCAACAATGAGCAGTTCTTC
CDR3aa: CASSLAGSGNNEQFF

v_gene: TRBV11-1
j_gene: TRBJ2-1
abundance: .
d_gene: .
CDR3nt: TGTGCCAGCAGCTTATTCACTGGCGAATACAATGAGCAGTTCTTC
CDR3aa: CASSLFTGEYNEQFF

v_gene: TRBV6-1
j_gene: TRBJ2-7
abundance: .
d_gene: TRBD1
CDR3nt: TGTGCCAGCAGCACGGGACAGGCGAGCTCCTACGAGCAGTACTTC
CDR3aa: CASSTGQASSYEQYF

v_gene: TRBV7-3
j_gene: TRBJ1-2
abundance: .
d_gene: .
CDR3nt: TGTGCCAGCAGCTTGGGGCAATTCCCCCTCTATGGCTACACCTTC
CDR3aa: CASSLGQFPLYGYTF

v_gene: TRBV19
j_gene: TRBJ2-7
abundance: .
d_gene: .
CDR3nt: TGTGCCAGTAGTATGGCTATCGGCGAGCAGTACTTC
CDR3aa: CASSMAIGEQYF

v_gene: TRBV4-3
j_gene: TRBJ1-6
abundance: .
d_gene: .
CDR3nt: TGCGCCAGCAGCCAAGTCGGACCCGGAAATTCACCCCTCCACTTT
CDR3aa: CASSQVGPGNSPLHF

v_gene: TRBV19
j_gene: TRBJ2-3
abundance: .
d_gene: TRBD2
CDR3nt: TGTGCCAGTAAGCTCGGCGGGAGGGTCAGGGATACGCAGTATTTT
CDR3aa: CASKLGGRVRDTQYF

v_gene: TRBV7-2
j_gene: TRBJ1-1
abundance: .
d_gene: .
CDR3nt: TGTGCCAGCAGCCCCGCTTTGAACACTGAAGCTTTCTTT
CDR3aa: CASSPALNTEAFF

v_gene: TRBV18
j_gene: TRBJ1-2
abundance: .
d_gene: .
CDR3nt: TGTGCCAGCTCAGGGGAGAACTATGGCTACACCTTC
CDR3aa: CASSGENYGYTF

v_gene: TRBV12-5
j_gene: TRBJ1-2
abundance: .
d_gene: .
CDR3nt: TGTGCTAGTGGTTTGGGCTCGAAGGGCCTTAACTATGGCTACACCTTC
CDR3aa: CASGLGSKGLNYGYTF

v_gene: TRBV27
j_gene: TRBJ1-5
abundance: .
d_gene: .
CDR3nt: TGTGCCAGCAGTTTGAGGCCAGGGCGGGATCAGCCCCAGCATTTT
CDR3aa: CASSLRPGRDQPQHF

v_gene: TRBV25-1
j_gene: TRBJ2-3
abundance: .
d_gene: TRBD2
CDR3nt: TGTGCCAGCAGTGACCGCTCTAGCGGGGGTTTGGAGTATTTT
CDR3aa: CASSDRSSGGLEYF

v_gene: TRBV28
j_gene: TRBJ1-4
abundance: .
d_gene: TRBD1
CDR3nt: TGTGCCACCTCAAACAGGGGAAATGAAAAACTGTTTTTT
CDR3aa: CATSNRGNEKLFF

v_gene: TRBV6-6
j_gene: TRBJ2-3
abundance: .
d_gene: .
CDR3nt: TGTGCCAGCACCTCCCCCGGAGAATTTTCGCGTGATACGCAGTATTTT
CDR3aa: CASTSPGEFSRDTQYF

v_gene: TRBV5-1
j_gene: TRBJ2-1
abundance: .
d_gene: .
CDR3nt: TGCGCCAGCAGCTTCGGCGCCCGACTACTCAATGAGCAGTTCTTC
CDR3aa: CASSFGARLLNEQFF

v_gene: TRBV28
j_gene: TRBJ1-5
abundance: .
d_gene: .
CDR3nt: TGTGCCAGCACCATCCTTGGGGGGGGCAATCAGCCCCAGCATTTT
CDR3aa: CASTILGGGNQPQHF

v_gene: TRBV7-2
j_gene: TRBJ2-7
abundance: .
d_gene: TRBD2
CDR3nt: TGTGCCAGCAGCTTATCCCCCAGACTAGCGGGAAGGGACGAGCAGTACTTC
CDR3aa: CASSLSPRLAGRDEQYF

v_gene: TRBV7-7
j_gene: TRBJ2-7
abundance: .
d_gene: TRBD2
CDR3nt: TGTGCCAGCAGCTTAGCCGGACTAGGCGGCGTGCAGTACTTC
CDR3aa: CASSLAGLGGVQYF

v_gene: TRBV7-3
j_gene: TRBJ2-3
abundance: .
d_gene: .
CDR3nt: TGTGCCAGCAGCTCCATTAGGGGAGGTACGCAGTATTTT
CDR3aa: CASSSIRGGTQYF

v_gene: TRBV29-1
j_gene: TRBJ2-5
abundance: .
d_gene: TRBD1
CDR3nt: TGCAGCGTTGAACCACAGGGGGAGACCCAGTACTTC
CDR3aa: CSVEPQGETQYF

v_gene: TRBV5-6
j_gene: TRBJ1-2
abundance: .
d_gene: .
CDR3nt: TGTGCCAGCAGCTTGGGGGGCCCCCAGGGATACACCTTC
CDR3aa: CASSLGGPQGYTF

v_gene: TRBV6-5
j_gene: TRBJ2-3
abundance: once
d_gene: .
CDR3nt: TGTGCCAGCCTAAGATCCTCTACTAGCACAGATACGCAGTATTTT
CDR3aa: CASLRSSTSTDTQYF

v_gene: TRBV28
j_gene: TRBJ2-7
abundance: few
d_gene: TRBD2
CDR3nt: TGTGCCAGCATGGCGGGGCTAGCGGGAGGGTTTCCCGGAGGGGAGCAGTACTTC
CDR3aa: CASMAGLAGGFPGGEQYF

v_gene: TRBV3-1/TRBV3-2
j_gene: TRBJ2-7
abundance: .
d_gene: .
CDR3nt: TGTGCCAGCAGCCAAGGGACTGCCCTGGGGCAGTACTTC
CDR3aa: CASSQGTALGQYF

v_gene: TRBV7-2
j_gene: TRBJ2-2
abundance: .
d_gene: TRBD2
CDR3nt: TGTGCCAGCAGCTTAATGGGACTAGCGGGAGGAGTCACCGGGGAGCTGTTTTTT
CDR3aa: CASSLMGLAGGVTGELFF

v_gene: TRBV3-1/TRBV3-2
j_gene: TRBJ1-3
abundance: .
d_gene: .
CDR3nt: TGTGCCAGCAGCCAAGTGAGACACCCCTCTGGAAACACCATATATTTT
CDR3aa: CASSQVRHPSGNTIYF

v_gene: TRBV4-3
j_gene: TRBJ1-1
abundance: .
d_gene: .
CDR3nt: TGCGCCAGCAGCCAAGAGGGGGGTCGAAACACTGAAGCTTTCTTT
CDR3aa: CASSQEGGRNTEAFF

v_gene: TRBV10-3
j_gene: TRBJ2-1
abundance: .
d_gene: .
CDR3nt: TGTGCCATCAGTGCCGGCGGCCGCTCCTACAATGAGCAGTTCTTC
CDR3aa: CAISAGGRSYNEQFF

v_gene: TRBV3-1/TRBV3-2
j_gene: TRBJ2-5
abundance: .
d_gene: .
CDR3nt: TGTGCCAGCTCCACCCTAAGGTTTGAGGAGACCCAGTACTTC
CDR3aa: CASSTLRFEETQYF

v_gene: TRBV5-4
j_gene: TRBJ2-1
abundance: .
d_gene: .
CDR3nt: TGTGCCAGCCGACGAGGGAGTGGGGGCACCTACAATGAGCAGTTCTTC
CDR3aa: CASRRGSGGTYNEQFF

v_gene: TRBV3-1/TRBV3-2
j_gene: TRBJ2-1
abundance: .
d_gene: TRBD1
CDR3nt: TGTGCCAGCAGCCCCAGTACAGGGGGCAGGAATGAGCAGTTCTTC
CDR3aa: CASSPSTGGRNEQFF

v_gene: TRBV5-1
j_gene: TRBJ2-3
abundance: .
d_gene: .
CDR3nt: TGCGCCACCCGGCTTCAGTATTGGCACACAGATACGCAGTATTTT
CDR3aa: CATRLQYWHTDTQYF

v_gene: TRBV3-1/TRBV3-2
j_gene: TRBJ1-3
abundance: .
d_gene: TRBD1
CDR3nt: TGTGCCAGCAGCCAAACGCTCCGGGACAGGGGGCAAAGTGGAAACACCATATATTTT
CDR3aa: CASSQTLRDRGQSGNTIYF

v_gene: TRBV6-2/TRBV6-3
j_gene: TRBJ2-2
abundance: .
d_gene: .
CDR3nt: TGTGCCAGCAGTTATACAGGGAACACCGGGGAGCTGTTTTTT
CDR3aa: CASSYTGNTGELFF

v_gene: TRBV6-1
j_gene: TRBJ1-1
abundance: .
d_gene: .
CDR3nt: TGTGCCAGCAGTGATGGCCTCACTACTGGTGGGGGCATGGCTTTCTTT
CDR3aa: CASSDGLTTGGGMAFF

v_gene: TRBV19
j_gene: TRBJ1-2
abundance: .
d_gene: .
CDR3nt: TGTGCCAGTAGCCTCCTTCCCCGGTTTCCGGGTGGCTACACCTTC
CDR3aa: CASSLLPRFPGGYTF

v_gene: TRBV7-3
j_gene: TRBJ2-2
abundance: .
d_gene: .
CDR3nt: TGTGCCAGCAGCTTAACCCAGGGCACCGGGGAGCTGTTTTTT
CDR3aa: CASSLTQGTGELFF

v_gene: TRBV19
j_gene: TRBJ2-7
abundance: .
d_gene: TRBD1
CDR3nt: TGTGCCAGTAGTTCTGGACAGGGCCTTGAAGAGCAGTACTTC
CDR3aa: CASSSGQGLEEQYF

v_gene: TRBV12-3/TRBV12-4
j_gene: TRBJ1-2
abundance: .
d_gene: .
CDR3nt: TGTGCCAGCAGTCAGGGGTCCCTCTATGGCTACACCTTC
CDR3aa: CASSQGSLYGYTF

v_gene: TRBV5-4
j_gene: TRBJ1-3
abundance: .
d_gene: TRBD1
CDR3nt: TGTGCCAGCAGCTTGGCGGGGACAGGGGGAAACACCATATATTTT
CDR3aa: CASSLAGTGGNTIYF

v_gene: TRBV10-2
j_gene: TRBJ2-6
abundance: .
d_gene: TRBD1
CDR3nt: TGCGCCAGCACAGGGGGTCACGGGTCCGCTGGGGCCAACGTCCTGACTTTC
CDR3aa: CASTGGHGSAGANVLTF

v_gene: TRBV3-1/TRBV3-2
j_gene: TRBJ2-7
abundance: .
d_gene: .
CDR3nt: TGTGCCAGCAGCCAAGTCGGTGGGTTCCACGAGCAGTACTTC
CDR3aa: CASSQVGGFHEQYF

v_gene: TRBV11-2
j_gene: TRBJ1-4
abundance: .
d_gene: .
CDR3nt: TGTGCCAGCAGCCGCGGGCTAGGAGTTAATGAAAAACTGTTTTTT
CDR3aa: CASSRGLGVNEKLFF

v_gene: TRBV27
j_gene: TRBJ2-7
abundance: .
d_gene: .
CDR3nt: TGTGCCAGCAGAAAGGGGAACTACGAGCAGTACTTC
CDR3aa: CASRKGNYEQYF

v_gene: TRBV5-1
j_gene: TRBJ2-7
abundance: .
d_gene: TRBD2
CDR3nt: TGCGCCAGCAGCGAAACGAGCGGGGTTGGGGGCGAGCAGTACTTC
CDR3aa: CASSETSGVGGEQYF

v_gene: TRBV9
j_gene: TRBJ2-1
abundance: .
d_gene: .
CDR3nt: TGTGCCAGCAGCGTAGTGGGGACTGGCAACAATGAGCAGTTCTTC
CDR3aa: CASSVVGTGNNEQFF

v_gene: TRBV7-2
j_gene: TRBJ1-1
abundance: .
d_gene: .
CDR3nt: TGTGCCAGCAGCTTGTTTGAGAGCACCAACACTGAAGCTTTCTTT
CDR3aa: CASSLFESTNTEAFF

v_gene: TRBV7-2
j_gene: TRBJ2-1
abundance: .
d_gene: .
CDR3nt: TGTGCCAGCAGCTTAGTACTCGGGAGCGGGTACAACGATGAGCAGTTCTTC
CDR3aa: CASSLVLGSGYNDEQFF

v_gene: TRBV19
j_gene: TRBJ2-1
abundance: .
d_gene: TRBD2
CDR3nt: TGTGCCAGTAGTCCTCCTAGCGGGAGAAATGAGCAGTTCTTC
CDR3aa: CASSPPSGRNEQFF

v_gene: TRBV5-1
j_gene: TRBJ2-2
abundance: .
d_gene: TRBD2
CDR3nt: TGCGCCAGCGGGCTTGCCGGGGGACTAACCGGGGAGCTGTTTTTT
CDR3aa: CASGLAGGLTGELFF

v_gene: TRBV27
j_gene: TRBJ2-3
abundance: .
d_gene: .
CDR3nt: TGTGCCAGCAGTTTGGGATCAGAGTGGGATACGCAGTATTTT
CDR3aa: CASSLGSEWDTQYF

v_gene: TRBV30
j_gene: TRBJ1-2
abundance: .
d_gene: .
CDR3nt: TGTGCCTGGAGTGCGGGTTCTGGCTACACCTTC
CDR3aa: CAWSAGSGYTF